Presented here are 3 T cell receptor beta chains from one specimen sequenced in a study of blood T cell repertoires in COVID-19. Measured with immunoSEQ multiplex PCR; TCRdb has only the in-frame clones, and not every one. This sample has over 250,000 clones, with roughly 80% found just once. Sequencing was carried out using PBMCs or T cells enriched from blood (not recorded which). All receptors derive from a man in his forties who had been exposed to COVID-19.

The chain joins TRBV7-2 to TRBJ2-5; 8 bases line up with TRBD1. J gave up 7 bases and V 3 bases, and 10 bases lay outside the gene matches. CDR1 is SGHTA and CDR2 is FQGNSA in the germline V gene. The CDR3 loop spans 15 amino acids. CDR3 bases: TGTGCCAGCAGCTTTAACAGGGGGAGTCTAGGGACCCAGTACTTC. Its protein product is CASSFNRGSLGTQYF.

A remark on this clone: Other DNA sequences in the same sample also yield this CDR3. This chain uses TRBV24-1 with TRBJ1-2; TRBD1 agrees at 9 bases. The germline V gene encodes CDR1 KGHDR and CDR2 SFDVKD. Unmatched junction bases numbered 1, after V lost 7 bases and J lost 5 bases. CDR3 size: 12 residues. CDR3 residues: CATSDRGYGYTF. The CDR3 region has the DNA TGTGCCACCAGCGACAGGGGGTATGGCTACACCTTC.

The chain recombines TRBV19 with TRBJ1-5, with D perhaps TRBD1 (6 bases). V dropped 4 bases and J dropped 1 base, with 14 bases sitting between them. The CDR3 consists of 16 residues. CDR1 and CDR2 (germline): LNHDA, SQIVND (reference sequence). CDR3 DNA: TGTGCCAGTAGTAGCCTAACAGGGAGCAGCAATCAGCCCCAGCATTTT. This codes for CASSSLTGSSNQPQHF.